The 26 T cell receptor beta chains given below trace back to one sample, sequenced in a study of blood T cell repertoires in COVID-19. TCRdb's copy holds only in-frame clones and misses some; the assay was immunoSEQ multiplex PCR. In the table there are 100,000 or so clones, roughly 86% of which are singletons. The sample consisted of peripheral blood. Receptors were obtained from a man aged 50-59 years with active or convalescent COVID-19.

V gene TRBV3-1 (or the pseudogene TRBV3-2) combines with J gene TRBJ2-3; 10 bases map to TRBD2. V dropped 2 bases and J dropped 3; count of bases not matched to a gene: 2. Looked up from germline, CDR1 is LGHDT and CDR2 is YNNKEL (reference sequence). The CDR3 loop spans 15 amino acids. CDR3 amino acids: CASSQTAGGTDTQYF. Here the CDR3 DNA reads TGTGCCAGCAGCCAAACAGCGGGGGGGACAGATACGCAGTATTTT.

The chain is built from TRBV5-6 and TRBJ1-2, with D possibly matching TRBD1 (6 bases). CDR1 and CDR2 from the germline V gene are SGHDT and YYEEEE. Trimming removed 2 bases from V and 8 bases from J, with 13 bases in between. The CDR3 runs 13 residues. CDR3 region: CASSFPDSQGYTF. The DNA for the CDR3 is TGTGCCAGCAGCTTCCCGGACAGCCAAGGCTACACCTTC.

This clone occurred a few times. The V and J genes are TRBV7-9 and TRBJ1-2; 7 positions agree with TRBD1. Trimming cost V 5 bases and J 4 bases; bases outside gene matches: 7. Germline V gives CDR1 SEHNR, CDR2 FQNEAQ (reference sequence). The CDR3 covers 14 residues. The CDR3 DNA reads TGTGCCAGCAGCACGGGACAGCTGCCCTATGGCTACACCTTC. The encoded protein is CASSTGQLPYGYTF.

Concerning this clone: The junction departs from germline at one end; a sequencing error may be responsible. The rearrangement uses TRBV19 and TRBJ2-3, with 8 bases lining up with TRBD1. The CDR3 is 12 residues long. From germline, CDR1 is LNHDA and CDR2 SQIVND (reference sequence). CDR3 loop: CASSSTGQASFF. The CDR3 nucleotides are TGTGCCAGTAGTTCCACGGGACAGGCCTCCTTTTTT.

V gene TRBV7-2 combines with J gene TRBJ2-5, with D possibly being TRBD1 (5 bases). Per the germline V gene, CDR1 is SGHTA and CDR2 is FQGNSA. This CDR3 is 11 amino acids long. Trimming cost V 1 base and J 12 bases, with 9 bases left between them. DNA of the CDR3: TGTGCCAGCAGCTTAGAGGGGTCTGAGTACTTC. Protein: CASSLEGSEYF.

This clone has just a few counts. This chain joins TRBV5-4 and TRBJ2-1, with D perhaps TRBD1 (5 bases). This CDR3 comprises 14 residues. V lost 3 bases, J lost 0 bases, and 7 bases lay in between. Germline V lookup: CDR1 SGHNT, CDR2 YYREEE (reference sequence). CDR3 loop: CASSSTGSYNEQFF. As DNA, the CDR3 is TGTGCCAGCAGCTCAACAGGCTCCTACAATGAGCAGTTCTTC.

This clone came up once. The rearrangement links TRBV12-3 or TRBV12-4 to TRBJ2-1; D is unclear. The CDR3 has 13 amino acids. The V end lost 0 bases, the J end lost 15 bases, and 15 bases lay between the germline ends. DNA for the CDR3: TGTGCCAGCAGTTTAGCGGTACAGAGCTATCGGTTCTTC. Residues: CASSLAVQSYRFF.

The chain links TRBV10-1 to TRBJ2-3; 13 bases line up with TRBD2. CDR1 WNHNN and CDR2 SYGVQD come from the germline V gene (reference sequence). This CDR3 has 16 residues. V shed 4 bases and J 2 bases; nucleotides not matched to a gene: 3. CDR3 nucleotides: TGCGCCAGCAGTGCGGGACTAGCGGGGACCACAGATACGCAGTATTTT. Its protein is CASSAGLAGTTDTQYF.

This clone was observed once. This rearrangement joins TRBV7-9 to TRBJ1-6; 7 nucleotides agree with TRBD1. CDR3 size: 13 residues. V lost 6 bases, J lost 8 bases, and 4 bases stayed unmatched. Germline V lookup: CDR1 SEHNR, CDR2 FQNEAQ (reference sequence). In DNA, the CDR3 is TGTGCCAGCAGTCCAACAGGGGATTCACCCCTCCACTTT. Its protein product is CASSPTGDSPLHF.

This clone was observed a single time. Other DNA sequences in this specimen translate into the identical CDR3. The chain recombines TRBV5-1 with TRBJ2-5; tentative D call: TRBD1 (5 bases). Germline V lookup: CDR1 SGHRS, CDR2 YFSETQ. The V end lost 0 bases, the J end lost 4 bases, and 10 bases lay between the germline ends. The CDR3 is 14 residues long. CDR3 sequence reads: CASSLGAGLETQYF. The CDR3 DNA sequence: TGCGCCAGCAGCTTGGGGGCAGGGCTAGAGACCCAGTACTTC. The full variable domain, completed using reference TRBV5-1 and TRBJ2-5, is KAGVTQTPRYLIKTRGQQVTLSCSPISGHRSVSWYQQTPGQGLQFLFEYFSETQRNKGNFPGRFSGRQFSNSRSEMNVSTLELGDSALYLCASSLGAGLETQYFGPGTRLLVL.

This clone is classed as medium-sized. This chain links TRBV5-6 with TRBJ1-6; the match to TRBD1 covers 9 bases. V was clipped by 1 base and J by 11 bases; unmatched bases: 4. Germline V gene sequence: CDR1 SGHDT, CDR2 YYEEEE. This CDR3 contains 14 residues. CDR3 nucleotide sequence: TGTGCCAGCAGCTTGAAGGACAGGGGCACACCCCTCCACTTT. Translating it yields CASSLKDRGTPLHF.

This clone was seen a single time. The genes are TRBV5-1 and TRBJ2-2; weak D call: TRBD1 (5 bases). Germline loops: CDR1 SGHRS, CDR2 YFSETQ. The CDR3 loop spans 15 amino acids. Trimming took off 4 bases at V and 0 bases at J, with 10 bases between the two ends. The CDR3 sequence: CASSQTVSNTGELFF. The CDR3 nucleotides are TGCGCCAGCAGCCAGACAGTTTCGAACACCGGGGAGCTGTTTTTT.

The rearrangement uses TRBV19 and TRBJ1-6, with D perhaps matching TRBD1 (6 bases). In germline, CDR1 is LNHDA, CDR2 SQIVND (reference sequence). The ends were cut back, 7 bases at V and 11 bases at J, with 15 bases in the middle. This CDR3 region has 13 residues. This CDR3 is CASKLGRGTPLHF. CDR3 bases: TGTGCCAGTAAACTTGGGAGGGGGACACCCCTCCACTTT.

The chain couples TRBV24-1 to TRBJ2-3; weak D call: TRBD2 (5 bases). CDR1 and CDR2 (germline): KGHDR, SFDVKD. V shed 4 bases and J shed 3 bases, with 13 bases lying between them. The CDR3 runs to 15 residues. The DNA of the CDR3 is TGTGCCACCAGTGACTTACTACTAGAAACAGATACGCAGTATTTT. Translating gives CATSDLLLETDTQYF.

The chain uses TRBV5-1 and TRBJ1-1; possibly TRBD1 for D (5 bases). V lost 1 base, J lost 5 bases, and 18 bases lay in between. The CDR3 totals 16 residues. Germline assignment: CDR1 SGHRS and CDR2 YFSETQ. The DNA of the CDR3 is TGCGCCAGCAGCTTGCAGGGTGCGGGAAGTCAGACTGAAGCTTTCTTT. It specifies CASSLQGAGSQTEAFF.

V usage is TRBV24-1 and J usage is TRBJ1-1; D ambiguous. Germline V gene lookup returns CDR1 KGHDR and CDR2 SFDVKD. The CDR3 has 11 amino acids. V was clipped by 7 bases and J by 11 bases, with 13 bases between them. CDR3 bases: TGTGCCACCAGATATGAGGAGGCGGCTTTCTTT. Translating it yields CATRYEEAAFF.

This clone has a handful of counts. V and J are TRBV5-1 and TRBJ2-5; 7 bases agree with TRBD1. With V trimmed by 0 bases and J by 0 bases, 2 bases remained unmatched. Germline CDR1 and CDR2: SGHRS and YFSETQ. The CDR3 runs 15 residues. The CDR3, as DNA: TGCGCCAGCAGCTTGGCGACAGGGAACCAAGAGACCCAGTACTTC. It is translated as CASSLATGNQETQYF.

The J gene is TRBJ1-2, the V gene TRBV19; unclear D gene. CDR1 and CDR2 (germline): LNHDA, SQIVND (reference sequence). The CDR3 spans 13 residues. V lost 8 bases and J 0 bases, leaving 10 bases between the germline ends. The CDR3 reads CASRRGTNYGYTF. The DNA for the CDR3 is TGTGCCAGTCGTCGAGGGACTAACTATGGCTACACCTTC.

The rearrangement joins TRBV15 to TRBJ2-5, with 10 bases fitting TRBD2. CDR1 is LNHNV and CDR2 is YYDKDF in the germline V gene (reference sequence). With 2 bases clipped from V and 1 base from J, the junction kept 10 bases outside the gene matches. CDR3 length equals 18 residues. The CDR3 protein is CATSRSLSGGPAQETQYF. The CDR3 DNA reads TGTGCCACCAGCAGATCTCTTAGCGGGGGGCCCGCCCAAGAGACCCAGTACTTC.

The chain carries TRBV20-1 and TRBJ1-4; D is perhaps TRBD1 (5 bases). Trimming shortened V by 3 bases and J by 8 bases, and 13 bases separated the two germline ends. The length of the CDR3 is 13 residues. In germline, CDR1 is DFQATT, CDR2 SNEGSKA (reference sequence). CDR3 coding DNA: TGCAGTGCTAGTGAGGGGAGGGACGAAAAACTGTTTTTT. It translates to CSASEGRDEKLFF.

The gene calls are TRBV3-1 (or the pseudogene TRBV3-2) and TRBJ2-1; 11 nucleotides agree with TRBD2. The germline gives CDR1 LGHDT, CDR2 YNNKEL (reference sequence). CDR3 length: 16 amino acids. V lost 1 base to trimming and J lost 4 bases; unmatched junction nucleotides: 3. The CDR3 nucleotides read TGTGCCAGCAGCCAAGCCGGGACTAGCGGTTACAATGAGCAGTTCTTC. Protein: CASSQAGTSGYNEQFF.

V is TRBV5-1 and J is TRBJ2-3; maybe TRBD1 (5 bases). CDR3 length: 16 residues. In germline, CDR1 is SGHRS, CDR2 YFSETQ. Trimming took off 4 bases at V and 2 bases at J, with 17 bases between the two ends. CDR3: CASSADRTRNTDTQYF. The DNA for the CDR3 is TGCGCCAGCAGCGCTGACAGAACTCGTAACACAGATACGCAGTATTTT.

This clone was picked up one time. The chain couples TRBV5-1 to TRBJ1-2; possible D gene TRBD1, 6 bases. Germline values: CDR1 SGHRS, CDR2 YFSETQ. CDR3 length: 14 amino acids. Trimming took 2 bases from V and 0 from J, leaving 8 bases between them. Written as DNA, the CDR3 is TGCGCCAGCAGCTTCGGACAGTCTAACTATGGCTACACCTTC. Its translation: CASSFGQSNYGYTF. Full variable domain (missing parts from reference TRBV5-1 and TRBJ1-2): KAGVTQTPRYLIKTRGQQVTLSCSPISGHRSVSWYQQTPGQGLQFLFEYFSETQRNKGNFPGRFSGRQFSNSRSEMNVSTLELGDSALYLCASSFGQSNYGYTFGSGTRLTVV.

This clone was seen once. CDR3 DNA sequence: TGTGCCAGCTCGGGACAGGCTAATAACTATGGCTACACCTTC. Translation gives CASSGQANNYGYTF. V and J are TRBV2 and TRBJ1-2; 8 bases match TRBD1. V lost 8 bases to trimming and J lost 1 base; unmatched junction nucleotides: 6. CDR3 size: 14 residues. CDR1 and CDR2 from the germline V gene are SNHLY and FYNNEI.

This chain links TRBV18 with TRBJ2-5; 7 bases are shared with TRBD1. CDR1 is KGHSH and CDR2 is LQKENI in the germline V gene. CDR3 size: 13 residues. J lost 5 bases, V lost 4 bases, and 4 bases had no gene match. CDR3 sequence (DNA): TGTGCCAGCTCACAGACAGGGTTGGAGACCCAGTACTTC. Its translation is CASSQTGLETQYF.

V is TRBV7-2 and J is TRBJ1-5; TRBD1 matches at 8 bases. CDR1 is SGHTA and CDR2 is FQGNSA in the germline V gene. This CDR3 is built from 15 residues. J was trimmed by 6 bases and V by 4 bases; bases with no gene match: 8. The CDR3 DNA reads TGTGCCAGCAGCTATTCCGGACAGGGCCTTCAGCCCCAGCATTTT. Its protein is CASSYSGQGLQPQHF.